The text below deals with one T cell receptor (beta chain). Its antigen is unidentified. This entry comes from a study of graft-versus-host responses after intestinal transplantation. As for the study in general: All recipients were given anti-thymocyte globulin induction, and tacrolimus and steroids were then administered for roughly 3 years.

The study, taken as a whole, reports: Graft-versus-host to host-versus-graft clonal ratios in allografts were high in patients with graft-donor T cell macrochimerism. The recipient marrow held GvH clones, and some of them showed up first in ileum or blood. Peak circulating GvH clone levels tracked with early post-transplant HvG declines.

Germline assignment: CDR1 SGHTA and CDR2 FQGNSA. V trimming: 1 base; J trimming: 2 bases; junction bases outside the gene matches: 8. The CDR3 has 18 residues. The protocol was immunoSEQ multiplex PCR, while the TCRdb copy is restricted to in-frame clones and leaves out a portion. The sample holds about 97,000 clones, about nine tenths seen once. J is TRBJ1-5 and V is TRBV7-2, with 10 nucleotides matching TRBD1. This TCR was sampled from a human donor who was the organ donor for an intestinal transplant. The sequenced sample was unstimulated CD4+ T cells sorted from spleen or lymph node cells, obtained before transplant. CDR3 nucleotides: TGTGCCAGCAGCTTAGTTGGGACAGGGGTATTGGGCAATCAGCCCCAGCATTTT. This sequence encodes CASSLVGTGVLGNQPQHF.